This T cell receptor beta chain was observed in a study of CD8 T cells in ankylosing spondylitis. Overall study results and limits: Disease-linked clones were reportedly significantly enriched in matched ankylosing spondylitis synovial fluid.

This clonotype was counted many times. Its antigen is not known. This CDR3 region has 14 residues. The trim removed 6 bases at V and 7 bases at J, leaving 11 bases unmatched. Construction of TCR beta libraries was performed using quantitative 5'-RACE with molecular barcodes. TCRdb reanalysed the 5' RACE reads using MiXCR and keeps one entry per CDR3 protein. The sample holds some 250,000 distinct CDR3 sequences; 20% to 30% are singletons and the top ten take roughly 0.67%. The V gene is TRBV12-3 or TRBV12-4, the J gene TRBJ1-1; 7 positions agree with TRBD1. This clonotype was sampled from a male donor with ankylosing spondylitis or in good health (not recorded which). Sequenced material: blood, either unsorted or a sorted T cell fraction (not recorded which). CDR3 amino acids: CASSFLGGDGEAFF. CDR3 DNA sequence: TGTGCCAGCAGCTTTCTAGGGGGCGACGGTGAAGCTTTCTTT.